This T cell receptor beta chain was observed in a study of CD8 T cells in Susac syndrome (dated 2019 in TCRdb). Describing the broader study: Whether CD8+ T cell activation and differentiation in Susac syndrome was antigen driven was tested using repertoire sequencing. Points the paper makes about the study in general: The number of individuals in the TCR sequencing and HLA analysis was acknowledged as relatively small.

CDR1 and CDR2 were assigned from the germline V gene as SQVTM and ANQGSEA. V sheds 4 bases and J sheds 6 bases, leaving 12 bases between their ends. The CDR3, from cysteine to phenylalanine, totals 12 residues. Kept here is only the CDR3 DNA, which spans 36 bases and is read in frame from base 1. RNA was extracted with the RNeasy kit and 0.5 to 1 ug was reverse transcribed using random hexamers. TCR beta CDR3 regions were amplified with the immunoSEQ multiplex PCR assay covering 54 Vbeta and 13 Jbeta segments. PCR amplification bias was corrected by using a synthetic template baseline for primer optimization and computational correction. The paper's data handling went like this. Only productive sequences were kept, with reads annotated to V, D and J genes according to IMGT and analyzed in immunoSEQ Analyzer. Clonality was computed as one minus Shannon entropy normalized by log2 of the number of productive unique sequences. Public and private clones were assessed among the 100 most prevalent clones of each patient and control. Susac-specific clones were defined as absent from healthy and MS cohorts, roughly 1,100 published viral clones and other ImmuneACCESS disease sequences. TCRdb cleaned the public reads at Q25 with fastp, built clones with MiXCR and kept in-frame beta chains. Under each unique CDR3 protein, matching rows form one entry showing the most common genes and DNA. TCRdb's processing, not the study's, gives the V and J calls here. A total of roughly 200,000 distinct CDR3 sequences appear in this sample, 95% of them only once. The ten most abundant clones make up approximately 0.081% of the sample.

High-throughput TCR beta sequencing profiled peripheral blood CD8+ and CD4+ T cells from healthy donors, Susac syndrome patients and multiple sclerosis patients. The multiple sclerosis controls were treatment-naive patients who had stable or active relapsing-remitting disease and met the revised McDonald criteria. Bulk CD8+ and CD4+ T cells were purified by magnetic negative isolation, whereas CD8+ TEMRA cells were enriched by FACS. Blood was collected in EDTA tubes and processed within 24 hours, with PBMCs isolated through density gradient centrifugation. PBMCs destined for TCR sequencing were cryopreserved in liquid nitrogen and later thawed in a 37 °C water bath. Purity of sorted or isolated CD4+, CD8+ and CD8+ TEMRA cells was at least 90%. On this clonotype: Its antigen is currently not known. One base away there is no much larger clone; base qualities are not given.

This TCR derives from a human donor with multiple sclerosis. The sequenced sample consisted of CD4+ T cells from PBMCs. The chain is assembled from TRBV29-1 and TRBJ1-2; matching of 5 bases hints at TRBD1 as the D gene. CDR3 region: CSVGRQGDGYTF. The sequenced DNA: TGCAGCGTTGGGCGGCAAGGGGATGGCTACACCTTC.